This TCR beta chain was recorded in a study of shared clonotypes between healthy human individuals. Background on the study: There were three CD4 naive, three CD4 memory, two CD8 naive and one CD8 memory plates per donor.

V shed 2 bases, J shed 8 bases, and the junction held 1 base outside the gene matches. This CDR3 is built from 12 residues. Germline CDR1 is SGHRS and CDR2 is YFSETQ. Points from the study as a whole: There were few donors, and this limited the genetic and exposure-history diversity represented. Deeper or shallower sequencing was expected to change how clonotypes are shared among donors.

It was at deep level that the assay was run. Produced via immunoSEQ multiplex PCR; TCRdb's table is partial and in-frame only. The sample yields millions of clones, about 92% seen once. About this clone itself: What it binds is not known.

The specimen sequenced was naive CD4+ T cells from PBMCs. The subset denotes: CD45RA+ positively selected. The sequence was obtained from a man in his late teens or twenties in good health. Some clones in this sample may be carry-over from other donors' samples. V usage is TRBV5-1 and J usage is TRBJ2-1; 7 bases are a match to TRBD1. The CDR3 is CASSFDRDEQFF. DNA of the CDR3: TGCGCCAGCAGCTTCGACAGGGATGAGCAGTTCTTC.